This T cell receptor beta chain was profiled in a study of T cell changes during pregnancy in multiple sclerosis. V was trimmed by 5 bases and J by 3 bases, leaving 13 bases between them. Germline CDR1 is SGHTA and CDR2 is FQGNSA. The CDR3 is made up of 14 amino acids. Only in-frame clones appear in the TCRdb table, and some are missing; sequencing was by immunoSEQ multiplex PCR. The sample records roughly 40,000 clones, 90% being singletons. The sequenced sample was CD4+ T cells from peripheral blood mononuclear cells, obtained in the first trimester of pregnancy. The clonotype originates from a female donor in good health, enrolled as a control in a pregnancy study. This chain links TRBV7-2 with TRBJ1-1; a weak D match, TRBD1 (5 bases). The CDR3 DNA reads as TGTGCCAGCAGCCCGGGACTGTTGGACACTGAAGCTTTCTTT. Its translation is CASSPGLLDTEAFF.